This T cell receptor (beta chain) was identified in a study of Ad26.COV2.S vaccination and SARS-CoV-2 variants. Sequencing was performed with immunoSEQ multiplex PCR; in TCRdb, only in-frame clones are kept and a portion is missing. Counted here are hundreds of thousands of clones, around 90% occurring once; the ten biggest clones make up about 3.5%. Noted treatment: roughly 20 received Ad26.COV2.S at low or high dose, single or two shots; 5 received placebo; per-sample allocation not given. Repertoires come from day 63 after the first vaccine or placebo injection. The sequence was collected from a person between 18 and 65 years old who received the Ad26.COV2.S COVID-19 vaccine or a placebo. This specimen consisted of peripheral blood, obtained in a trial of Ad26.COV2.S vaccine versus placebo.

The CDR3 here is CASSFGGTGYGYTF. The CDR3 DNA is TGTGCCAGCAGCTTCGGAGGGACCGGCTATGGCTACACCTTC. V is TRBV5-4 and J is TRBJ1-2; a weak D match, TRBD1 (5 bases). The CDR3 has 14 residues. Germline values: CDR1 SGHNT, CDR2 YYREEE (reference sequence). Trimming took off 2 bases at V and 4 bases at J, with 12 bases between the two ends.